This T cell receptor beta chain was profiled in a study of response to subunit inactivated influenza vaccine. TCRdb reanalysed the RT-PCR reads using MiXCR and keeps one entry per CDR3 protein. The sample has about 520,000 distinct CDR3 sequences, approximately 7.7% seen once. This clonotype was seen a few times. As yet, its antigen is unknown. The CDR3 is 16 residues long. CDR1 and CDR2 (germline): SGHRS, YFSETQ. The ends were cut back, 0 bases at V and 0 bases at J, with 11 bases in the middle. Findings of the study overall: A suggestion made by the authors is that each seasonal influenza vaccination recruits few new T cells.

This clonotype originated in a man aged 45 to 70 who received an inactivated influenza vaccine. The V gene is TRBV5-1, the J gene TRBJ2-3; a possible D gene is TRBD1 (6 bases). Material: PBMCs from blood, obtained less than 30 months after vaccination. CDR3 residues: CASSLGTASSTDTQYF. The CDR3 region has the DNA TGCGCCAGCAGCTTGGGGACAGCCTCTAGCACAGATACGCAGTATTTT.